A single sample is the source of the 5 T cell receptor beta chains below, sequenced in a study of T cells after yellow fever vaccination. MiXCR was run by TCRdb on the 5' RACE reads, yielding one entry per CDR3 protein. The repertoire consists of hundreds of thousands of distinct CDR3 sequences, with less than 4.5% occurring once and the leading ten covering about a quarter. Material: PBMCs, obtained on the day of the yellow fever booster vaccination. These receptor sequences come from a man in his late teens or twenties who received the YFV17D yellow fever vaccine.

There are many counts of this clonotype. The gene calls are TRBV5-6 and TRBJ2-7, with D tentatively TRBD1 (6 bases). The CDR3 consists of 15 residues. The germline V gene has CDR1 SGHDT and CDR2 YYEEEE. V lost 4 bases to trimming and J lost 2 bases, with 16 bases between them. The CDR3 is CASSRRQAQPYEQYF. CDR3 bases: TGTGCCAGCAGCCGTAGACAGGCCCAACCCTACGAGCAGTACTTC.

This clonotype has a count of ten or more. V usage is TRBV9 and J usage is TRBJ1-5, with D perhaps TRBD1 (5 bases). V shed 1 base and J shed 0 bases, with 8 bases lying between them. This CDR3 is 15 amino acids long. Germline CDR1 and CDR2: SGDLS and YYNGEE. The CDR3 is CASSVQGASNQPQHF. DNA for the CDR3: TGTGCCAGCAGCGTACAGGGAGCTAGCAATCAGCCCCAGCATTTT.

This clonotype was detected many times. V gene TRBV27 combines with J gene TRBJ1-1, with 9 positions matching TRBD1. V trimming: 4 bases; J trimming: 10 bases; junction bases outside the gene matches: 4. Germline-derived CDR1 and CDR2 are MNHEY and SMNVEV (reference sequence). The CDR3 sequence is 12 residues long. DNA for the CDR3: TGTGCCAGCAGTTCCGGACAGGGGCGAGCTTTCTTT. This sequence encodes CASSSGQGRAFF.

The chain joins TRBV6-4 to TRBJ2-3; 7 nucleotides line up with TRBD2. The V segment lost 2 bases and the J segment 0 bases; nucleotides outside the gene matches: 5. Germline loops: CDR1 MRHNA, CDR2 SNTAGT. The CDR3 consists of 16 residues. CDR3 bases: TGTGCCAGCAGTGACGCCCCGGGGGGAAGCACAGATACGCAGTATTTT. Translated: CASSDAPGGSTDTQYF.

This clonotype was seen only a few times. The chain employs TRBV15 and TRBJ2-1; 8 bases are a match to TRBD2. CDR3 length: 17 amino acids. J lost 2 bases, V lost 3 bases, and 9 bases had no gene match. Germline V gene data show CDR1 as LNHNV and CDR2 as YYDKDF (reference sequence). CDR3 sequence reads: CATSSGTRGGAYNEQFF. CDR3 nucleotides: TGTGCCACCAGCAGCGGTACTCGGGGGGGGGCCTACAATGAGCAGTTCTTC.